Included here is one TCR beta chain sequence, with context. The method was immunoSEQ multiplex PCR; TCRdb's version includes in-frame clones alone and lacks a portion of them. The table has 60,000 to 85,000 clones, 80% to 95% seen once. This specimen belongs to a study of T cell changes during pregnancy in multiple sclerosis. The V gene lost 4 bases and the J gene lost 7 bases, with 22 bases spanning the gap. The CDR3 is 16 residues long. Looked up from germline, CDR1 is SEHNR and CDR2 is FQNEAQ (reference sequence). This TCR came from a female donor with multiple sclerosis, enrolled in a pregnancy study. The chain has TRBV7-9 and TRBJ1-2; D possibly corresponds to TRBD1 (5 bases). This specimen consisted of peripheral blood, obtained in the first trimester of pregnancy. Here the CDR3 reads CASSSGPTGGQGGYTF. CDR3 bases: TGTGCCAGCAGCTCCGGCCCCACAGGAGGGCAAGGTGGCTACACCTTC.